These 8 T cell receptor beta chains share one sample of origin, sequenced in a study of technical replicates of blood from several donors. Repertoires were generated with immunoSEQ multiplex PCR, while TCRdb's copy carries only in-frame clones and drops some. The sample holds roughly 92,000 clones, about 95% seen once. The sequencing sample was made of T cells isolated from PBMCs. The receptor set was obtained from a human donor in good health.

The chain links TRBV10-3 to TRBJ2-5, with D possibly TRBD1 on 6 matching bases. This CDR3 has 11 amino acids. V was cut by 10 bases and J by 5 bases, with 11 bases left in between. Germline V gene data show CDR1 as ENHRY and CDR2 as SYGVKD. CDR3 sequence reads: CATAGAETQYF. The CDR3 region has the DNA TGTGCCACGGCAGGGGCCGAGACCCAGTACTTC.

V is TRBV6-1 and J is TRBJ1-2; 10 bases align to TRBD1. CDR3 size: 13 residues. CDR1 MNHNS and CDR2 SASEGT come from the germline V gene. The V gene end was trimmed by 4 bases and the J gene end by 9 bases; junction bases not matched to a gene: 5. The DNA for the CDR3 is TGTGCCAGCAGTGGGGGACAGGGGACGAGCTACACCTTC. Translating it yields CASSGGQGTSYTF.

V gene TRBV19 combines with J gene TRBJ1-5; 7 bases agree with TRBD1. This CDR3 is 13 amino acids long. Trimming at V came to 5 bases and at J to 6 bases, leaving 4 bases not matched to a gene. Germline V CDR1 and CDR2: LNHDA, SQIVND (reference sequence). The CDR3 nucleotides are TGTGCCAGTAGTGCCCAGGGGGGTCAGCCCCAGCATTTT. Translated: CASSAQGGQPQHF.

This sequence joins TRBV28 and TRBJ2-7; TRBD2 agrees at 8 bases. With V trimmed by 3 bases and J by 5 bases, 3 bases remained unmatched. The CDR3 has 13 residues. From germline, CDR1 is MDHEN and CDR2 SYDVKM. The chain's CDR3 is CASSFSGANEQYF. CDR3 nucleotide sequence: TGTGCCAGCAGTTTTAGCGGGGCTAACGAGCAGTACTTC. The full variable domain, in which reference TRBV28 and TRBJ2-7 provide the parts outside the CDR3, is DVKVTQSSRYLVKRTGEKVFLECVQDMDHENMFWYRQDPGLGLRLIYFSYDVKMKEKGDIPEGYSVSREKKERFSLILESASTNQTSMYLCASSFSGANEQYFGPGTRLTVT.

The V and J genes are TRBV7-3 and TRBJ2-7; TRBD1 matches at 9 bases. In germline, CDR1 is SGHTA, CDR2 FQGTGA. The CDR3 consists of 17 residues. Germline trimming cut 3 bases from V and 5 bases from J; bases unmatched to any gene: 14. The CDR3 loop is CASSFTTGTGKDHEQYF. In nucleotides, the CDR3 is TGTGCCAGCAGCTTTACTACCGGGACAGGGAAGGACCACGAGCAGTACTTC. Filled out from reference TRBV7-3 and TRBJ2-7, the complete variable domain reads GAGVSQTPSNKVTEKGKYVELRCDPISGHTALYWYRQSLGQGPEFLIYFQGTGAADDSGLPNDRFFAVRPEGSVSTLKIQRTERGDSAVYLCASSFTTGTGKDHEQYFGPGTRLTVT.

V gene TRBV5-4 combines with J gene TRBJ2-5, with D tentatively TRBD2 (5 bases). The V gene lost 0 bases and the J gene lost 5 bases, with 14 bases spanning the gap. Germline V gene lookup returns CDR1 SGHNT and CDR2 YYREEE (reference sequence). The CDR3 consists of 15 residues. CDR3 protein: CASSLVSVRGETQYF. The CDR3 nucleotides read TGTGCCAGCAGCTTGGTTTCAGTCAGAGGGGAGACCCAGTACTTC.

This chain joins TRBV6-5 and TRBJ2-7; D is possibly TRBD1 (5 bases). CDR3 size: 14 residues. CDR1 is MNHEY, CDR2 SVGAGI, per germline. V lost 2 bases and J 2 bases, leaving 10 bases between the germline ends. The CDR3 bases are TGTGCCAGCAGTTACACCACAGGCCCCTACGAGCAGTACTTC. Amino acids: CASSYTTGPYEQYF.

This clone has a single count. The chain recombines TRBV27 with TRBJ2-7; 9 nucleotides line up with TRBD1. Germline V gene lookup returns CDR1 MNHEY and CDR2 SMNVEV (reference sequence). The CDR3 runs 14 residues. Trimming removed 9 bases from V and 0 bases from J; junction bases left unmatched: 6. CDR3 loop: CARKDRGISYEQYF. The CDR3 DNA follows: TGTGCCAGGAAGGACAGGGGAATCTCCTACGAGCAGTACTTC.